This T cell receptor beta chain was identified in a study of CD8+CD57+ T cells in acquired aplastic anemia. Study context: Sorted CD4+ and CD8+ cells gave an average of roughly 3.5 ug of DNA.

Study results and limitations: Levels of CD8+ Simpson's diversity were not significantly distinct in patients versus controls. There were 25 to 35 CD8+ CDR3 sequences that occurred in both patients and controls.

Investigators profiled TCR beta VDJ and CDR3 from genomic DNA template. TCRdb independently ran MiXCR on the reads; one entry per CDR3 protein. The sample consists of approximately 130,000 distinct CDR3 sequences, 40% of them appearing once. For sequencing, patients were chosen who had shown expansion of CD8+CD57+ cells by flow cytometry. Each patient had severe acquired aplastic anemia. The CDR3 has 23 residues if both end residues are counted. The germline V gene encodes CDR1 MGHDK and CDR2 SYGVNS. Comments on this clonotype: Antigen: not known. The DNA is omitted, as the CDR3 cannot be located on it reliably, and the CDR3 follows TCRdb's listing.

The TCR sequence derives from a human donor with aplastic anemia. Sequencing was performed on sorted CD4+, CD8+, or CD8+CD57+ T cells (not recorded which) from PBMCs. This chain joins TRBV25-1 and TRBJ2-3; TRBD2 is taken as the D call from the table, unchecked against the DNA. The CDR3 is CASSETPLGGSPLHFGNTDTQYF.